A selection of T cell receptor beta chains follows, all from one sample in a study of response to subunit inactivated influenza vaccine. A single record per CDR3 protein comes from TCRdb applying MiXCR to the RT-PCR reads. The sample holds about 520,000 distinct CDR3 sequences, less than 30% seen once. The source was CD4+ T cells sorted from PBMCs, collected 5 days after vaccination. The receptor set was obtained from a man aged 45-60 years who received an inactivated influenza vaccine. Each CDR3 is given with its conserved first and last residue. D genes are given only for firm matches. Not all rows give a size; the values are once, few, many and, for expanded clones, a class.

J gene: TRBJ2-1; D gene: NA; V gene: TRBV20-1; clone size: few; CDR3 DNA: TGCAGTGACCTGACAGCCACCTCCTACAATGAGCAGTTCTTC; CDR3 protein: CSDLTATSYNEQFF
J gene: TRBJ2-5; D gene: NA; V gene: TRBV4-3; clone size: NA; CDR3 DNA: TGCGCCAGCAGCCAAGACGGAGCGGAACGGGAGACCCAGTACTTC; CDR3 protein: CASSQDGAERETQYF
J gene: TRBJ1-2; D gene: NA; V gene: TRBV4-2; clone size: few; CDR3 DNA: TGTGCCAGCAGCCAAGATGAGAGACAGGCCCGCTATGGCTACACCTTC; CDR3 protein: CASSQDERQARYGYTF
J gene: TRBJ2-5; D gene: TRBD1; V gene: TRBV20-1; clone size: NA; CDR3 DNA: TGCAGTGCTAGACCCAGACAGGGGGCGTCGGAGACCCAGTACTTC; CDR3 protein: CSARPRQGASETQYF
J gene: TRBJ2-5; D gene: NA; V gene: TRBV20-1; clone size: few; CDR3 DNA: TGCAGTGCTGGGACCCCCGGGGGAGAGACCCAGTACTTC; CDR3 protein: CSAGTPGGETQYF
J gene: TRBJ2-1; D gene: NA; V gene: TRBV24-1; clone size: NA; CDR3 DNA: TGTGCCACCAGGGGAGTCTCCTACAATGAGCAGTTCTTC; CDR3 protein: CATRGVSYNEQFF
J gene: TRBJ2-1; D gene: NA; V gene: TRBV3-1; clone size: few; CDR3 DNA: TGTGCCAGCAGCCAAGTGATTGGGCGGGGCAATGAGCAGTTCTTC; CDR3 protein: CASSQVIGRGNEQFF
J gene: TRBJ2-7; D gene: TRBD1; V gene: TRBV5-1; clone size: many; CDR3 DNA: TGCGCCAGCAGCTTGGCGGGACAGGGCTACGAGCAGTACTTC; CDR3 protein: CASSLAGQGYEQYF
J gene: TRBJ2-3; D gene: NA; V gene: TRBV7-8; clone size: NA; CDR3 DNA: TGTGCCAGCAGCTCCCTCCGACTAGTAGTAGATACGCAGTATTTT; CDR3 protein: CASSSLRLVVDTQYF
J gene: TRBJ2-7; D gene: NA; V gene: TRBV2; clone size: once; CDR3 DNA: TGTGCCAGCAGTATAGGGACCGGTACCTACGAGCAGTACTTC; CDR3 protein: CASSIGTGTYEQYF
J gene: TRBJ2-5; D gene: TRBD1; V gene: TRBV4-3; clone size: NA; CDR3 DNA: TGCGCCAGCAGCCAAGATATAAGGGGGCGCGGAGAGACCCAGTACTTC; CDR3 protein: CASSQDIRGRGETQYF
J gene: TRBJ2-5; D gene: NA; V gene: TRBV24-1; clone size: NA; CDR3 DNA: TGTGCCACCAGTGACGTGGGGGAGACCCAGTACTTC; CDR3 protein: CATSDVGETQYF
J gene: TRBJ1-2; D gene: NA; V gene: TRBV4-1; clone size: NA; CDR3 DNA: TGCGCCAGCAGCCAAGCTAAAGATGGCTACACCTTC; CDR3 protein: CASSQAKDGYTF
J gene: TRBJ2-7; D gene: NA; V gene: TRBV7-2; clone size: few; CDR3 DNA: TGTGCCAGCAGCTCCACGACAGCACGGGAGCAGTACTTC; CDR3 protein: CASSSTTAREQYF
J gene: TRBJ2-1; D gene: TRBD2; V gene: TRBV12-3/TRBV12-4; clone size: NA; CDR3 DNA: TGTGCCAGCAGACGATATAGCGGGGCATACGGTGAGCAGTTCTTC; CDR3 protein: CASRRYSGAYGEQFF
J gene: TRBJ1-2; D gene: NA; V gene: TRBV25-1; clone size: few; CDR3 DNA: TGTGCCAGCAGTGATGGGTACTATGGCTACACCTTC; CDR3 protein: CASSDGYYGYTF
J gene: TRBJ2-7; D gene: NA; V gene: TRBV5-1; clone size: few; CDR3 DNA: TGCGCCAGCAGCTCGGGCCAGGCGCACTCCTACGAGCAGTACTTC; CDR3 protein: CASSSGQAHSYEQYF
J gene: TRBJ2-1; D gene: TRBD2; V gene: TRBV4-3; clone size: few; CDR3 DNA: TGCGCCAGCAGCCAAGCCGCCGCTAGCGGAGTGTACAATGAGCAGTTCTTC; CDR3 protein: CASSQAAASGVYNEQFF
J gene: TRBJ1-2; D gene: TRBD1; V gene: TRBV5-5; clone size: NA; CDR3 DNA: TGTGCCAGCAGCCCTGGGACAGGGATTAACTATGGCTACACCTTC; CDR3 protein: CASSPGTGINYGYTF
J gene: TRBJ1-5; D gene: TRBD1; V gene: TRBV27; clone size: NA; CDR3 DNA: TGTGCCAGCAGAGGGACAGGGGGCGCGGTCAATCAGCCCCAGCATTTT; CDR3 protein: CASRGTGGAVNQPQHF
J gene: TRBJ1-4; D gene: TRBD1; V gene: TRBV5-1; clone size: few; CDR3 DNA: TGCGCCAGCAGCCTGCGGGACAGTAGTGAAAAACTGTTTTTT; CDR3 protein: CASSLRDSSEKLFF
J gene: TRBJ2-5; D gene: NA; V gene: TRBV12-3/TRBV12-4; clone size: NA; CDR3 DNA: TGTGCCAGCAGCTTTTCAGGGAAAGAGACCCAGTACTTC; CDR3 protein: CASSFSGKETQYF
J gene: TRBJ2-5; D gene: TRBD2; V gene: TRBV12-3/TRBV12-4; clone size: few; CDR3 DNA: TGTGCCAGCGGGACTAGCGGATTGCAAGAGACCCAGTACTTC; CDR3 protein: CASGTSGLQETQYF
J gene: TRBJ2-1; D gene: NA; V gene: TRBV20-1; clone size: NA; CDR3 DNA: TGCAGTGCTAGTGCCGGGAGTACGTACAATGAGCAGTTCTTC; CDR3 protein: CSASAGSTYNEQFF
J gene: TRBJ2-5; D gene: NA; V gene: TRBV29-1; clone size: few; CDR3 DNA: TGCAGCGTTGCCCGGCGCCTGAGCGGTGAGACCCAGTACTTC; CDR3 protein: CSVARRLSGETQYF
J gene: TRBJ1-5; D gene: NA; V gene: TRBV10-3; clone size: NA; CDR3 DNA: TGTGCCATCAGTCAGGGGAACCGTAATCAGCCCCAGCATTTT; CDR3 protein: CAISQGNRNQPQHF
J gene: TRBJ2-1; D gene: NA; V gene: TRBV11-2; clone size: NA; CDR3 DNA: TGTGCCAGCAGCTTCAGAGTCCGGGTAGGGGGGGCCTACAATGAGCAGTTCTTC; CDR3 protein: CASSFRVRVGGAYNEQFF
J gene: TRBJ2-3; D gene: NA; V gene: TRBV19; clone size: few; CDR3 DNA: TGTGCCAGTAAAAAGGGATATGGTACGCAGTATTTT; CDR3 protein: CASKKGYGTQYF
J gene: TRBJ2-5; D gene: NA; V gene: TRBV10-3; clone size: few; CDR3 DNA: TGTGCCATCAGTGAGTCGCCCCCAGAGACCCAGTACTTC; CDR3 protein: CAISESPPETQYF
J gene: TRBJ1-1; D gene: NA; V gene: TRBV6-1; clone size: few; CDR3 DNA: TGTGCCAGCAGGAGGGGGGACACTGAAGCTTTCTTT; CDR3 protein: CASRRGDTEAFF
J gene: TRBJ1-1; D gene: NA; V gene: TRBV27; clone size: many; CDR3 DNA: TGTGCCAGCAGTTTCAGCATACTGAACACTGAAGCTTTCTTT; CDR3 protein: CASSFSILNTEAFF
J gene: TRBJ2-3; D gene: NA; V gene: TRBV4-1; clone size: NA; CDR3 DNA: TGCGCCAGCAGCCAAGACCTCGTTAAGGATACGCAGTATTTT; CDR3 protein: CASSQDLVKDTQYF
J gene: TRBJ2-2; D gene: NA; V gene: TRBV5-4; clone size: NA; CDR3 DNA: TGTGCCAGCAGCTTGGGCGGGGTATATACCGGGGAGCTGTTTTTT; CDR3 protein: CASSLGGVYTGELFF
J gene: TRBJ1-5; D gene: TRBD1; V gene: TRBV12-3/TRBV12-4; clone size: few; CDR3 DNA: TGTGCCAGCAGTTTATCCCTGGCAGGGGGGCAGCCCCAGCATTTT; CDR3 protein: CASSLSLAGGQPQHF
J gene: TRBJ1-3; D gene: NA; V gene: TRBV7-2; clone size: NA; CDR3 DNA: TGTGCCAGCAGCGTTGACTACACTGGAAACACCATATATTTT; CDR3 protein: CASSVDYTGNTIYF
J gene: TRBJ1-2; D gene: NA; V gene: TRBV29-1; clone size: NA; CDR3 DNA: TGCAGCGTTGAAGGGCATCCGGGCTATGGCTACACCTTC; CDR3 protein: CSVEGHPGYGYTF
J gene: TRBJ2-5; D gene: NA; V gene: TRBV20-1; clone size: few; CDR3 DNA: TGCAGTGCTAGAGGGGCAGGCCACTACCAAGAGACCCAGTACTTC; CDR3 protein: CSARGAGHYQETQYF
J gene: TRBJ2-2; D gene: NA; V gene: TRBV7-2; clone size: NA; CDR3 DNA: TGTGCCAGCAGCTTAAGTGGCCCGCAAGAGAACACCGGGGAGCTGTTTTTT; CDR3 protein: CASSLSGPQENTGELFF
J gene: TRBJ2-3; D gene: NA; V gene: TRBV5-5; clone size: few; CDR3 DNA: TGTGCCAGCAGCTTGCTCCTCACAGATACGCAGTATTTT; CDR3 protein: CASSLLLTDTQYF
J gene: TRBJ2-1; D gene: NA; V gene: TRBV24-1; clone size: few; CDR3 DNA: TGTGCCACCAGTCCCCAGTCGAAGGACAATGAGCAGTTCTTC; CDR3 protein: CATSPQSKDNEQFF
J gene: TRBJ2-3; D gene: NA; V gene: TRBV5-5; clone size: many; CDR3 DNA: TGTGCCAGCAGCCGGGGACGGGTGGAAGATACGCAGTATTTT; CDR3 protein: CASSRGRVEDTQYF
J gene: TRBJ2-1; D gene: TRBD2; V gene: TRBV15; clone size: NA; CDR3 DNA: TGTGCCACCAGCAGAGTCGACGGACTAGCGCCAACTAAGGGGCAGTTCTTC; CDR3 protein: CATSRVDGLAPTKGQFF
J gene: TRBJ2-3; D gene: TRBD2; V gene: TRBV7-2; clone size: NA; CDR3 DNA: TGTGCCAGCCTAGCGGGGGGGCGCGCAGATACGCAGTATTTT; CDR3 protein: CASLAGGRADTQYF
J gene: TRBJ2-5; D gene: NA; V gene: TRBV7-2; clone size: NA; CDR3 DNA: TGTGCCAGCAGCGCCGACAGGATGGGGACCCAGTACTTC; CDR3 protein: CASSADRMGTQYF
J gene: TRBJ2-7; D gene: NA; V gene: TRBV5-1; clone size: few; CDR3 DNA: TGCGCCAGCAGCTTGGGTCAGCAGCAGTACTTC; CDR3 protein: CASSLGQQQYF
J gene: TRBJ1-1; D gene: NA; V gene: TRBV20-1; clone size: few; CDR3 DNA: TGCAGTGCTAGGAACACCGTGGAAGCTTTCTTT; CDR3 protein: CSARNTVEAFF
J gene: TRBJ2-3; D gene: TRBD1; V gene: TRBV12-3/TRBV12-4; clone size: few; CDR3 DNA: TGTGCCAGCAGTTCCCACAGGGGTACAGATACGCAGTATTTT; CDR3 protein: CASSSHRGTDTQYF
J gene: TRBJ2-2; D gene: NA; V gene: TRBV6-2/TRBV6-3; clone size: few; CDR3 DNA: TGTGCCAGCAGTTACGACCGTGACACCGGGGAGCTGTTTTTT; CDR3 protein: CASSYDRDTGELFF
J gene: TRBJ2-5; D gene: TRBD1; V gene: TRBV28; clone size: few; CDR3 DNA: TGTGCCAGCAGTTCCCAGGGACAGGCAGAGACCCAGTACTTC; CDR3 protein: CASSSQGQAETQYF
J gene: TRBJ2-7; D gene: NA; V gene: TRBV5-1; clone size: NA; CDR3 DNA: TGCGCCAGCAGGCCTAGGACAGAAACCTCCGAGCAGTACTTC; CDR3 protein: CASRPRTETSEQYF
J gene: TRBJ2-5; D gene: TRBD1; V gene: TRBV20-1; clone size: NA; CDR3 DNA: TGCAGTGCCAGGATGACAGGGATCCAAGAGACCCAGTACTTC; CDR3 protein: CSARMTGIQETQYF
J gene: TRBJ2-7; D gene: TRBD2; V gene: TRBV10-3; clone size: NA; CDR3 DNA: TGTGCCATCAGTGAGTCACCTACTAGCGGGAAATACGAGCAGTACTTC; CDR3 protein: CAISESPTSGKYEQYF
J gene: TRBJ2-1; D gene: NA; V gene: TRBV7-2; clone size: NA; CDR3 DNA: TGTGCCAGCAGCTTTCCTCTATGGGGGCGGAATGAGCAGTTCTTC; CDR3 protein: CASSFPLWGRNEQFF
J gene: TRBJ2-7; D gene: TRBD2; V gene: TRBV4-2; clone size: NA; CDR3 DNA: TGTGCCAGCAGCCAGTTGACTAGCGGGACCTACGAGCAGTACTTC; CDR3 protein: CASSQLTSGTYEQYF
J gene: TRBJ2-1; D gene: NA; V gene: TRBV7-8; clone size: few; CDR3 DNA: TGTGCCAGCAGAAATACCGGGTCCCGCTTCGACAATGAGCAGTTCTTC; CDR3 protein: CASRNTGSRFDNEQFF
J gene: TRBJ2-4; D gene: NA; V gene: TRBV4-3; clone size: few; CDR3 DNA: TGCGCCAGCAGCCAAGATAAGGGAGGGGGAAACATTCAGTACTTC; CDR3 protein: CASSQDKGGGNIQYF
J gene: TRBJ2-5; D gene: NA; V gene: TRBV30; clone size: NA; CDR3 DNA: TGTGCCTGGAGGGTGAGGATGGAGACCCAGTACTTC; CDR3 protein: CAWRVRMETQYF